This T cell receptor (beta chain) was captured in a study of T cells in localized non-small cell lung cancer. TCRdb's copy holds only in-frame clones and misses some; the assay was immunoSEQ multiplex PCR. The sample has roughly 25,000 clones, approximately 86% seen once. Overall study findings and caveats: Across samples, adjacent lung featured a median approximately 56 of the top 100 tumor clones.

To note about this clone: Its antigen is not identified.

Sequencing used peripheral blood, obtained before any cancer treatment. The receptor was isolated from a male donor aged 60 or over with stage II squamous cell lung carcinoma.

The CDR3 is CASSLNPGGSTDTQYF. CDR3 DNA sequence: TGTGCCAGCAGTCTGAACCCAGGGGGCAGCACAGATACGCAGTATTTT. The chain couples TRBV28 to TRBJ2-3, with 8 bases aligning to TRBD1. This CDR3 spans 16 amino acids. J lost 0 bases, V lost 5 bases, and 7 bases had no gene match. Germline CDR1 is MDHEN and CDR2 is SYDVKM.